The sequence of this T cell receptor beta chain was determined in a study of shared clonotypes between healthy human individuals. Germline assignment: CDR1 SGHNT and CDR2 YYREEE (reference sequence). The CDR3 sequence is 14 residues long. After removal of 0 bases from V and 7 bases from J, the junction contained 6 bases not matched to a gene. This table comes from immunoSEQ multiplex PCR, and its TCRdb copy is limited to in-frame clones, with some not included. This sample carries approximately 980,000 clones, more than 75% of them seen once, and the ten largest clones take roughly 1.5%. Sequenced sample: memory CD4+ T cells sorted from blood. Subset noted: CD45RA-negative fraction. The receptor comes from a man aged 18 to 29 in good health. The chain combines TRBV5-4 with TRBJ2-7; 8 bases are shared with TRBD2. The CDR3 sequence is CASSLATGTREQYF. In DNA form, the CDR3 reads TGTGCCAGCAGCTTGGCAACAGGGACTAGAGAGCAGTACTTC.